Following are 20 T cell receptor beta chains from one sample sequenced in a study of graft-versus-host responses after intestinal transplantation (dated by TCRdb to 2020 to 2022). Receptors were amplified or captured by the immunoSEQ multiplex PCR assay. TCRdb holds this immuneACCESS table with in-frame rearrangements only. Some clones are missing; in checked studies, unresolved V genes explain under half, and the rest has no known cause. The sample table contains about 110,000 clones; only one count was recorded for 87% of them. The biggest ten clones account for 0.71% of the sample. The antigens these receptors bind are not known. The time point label of this sample denotes: cells obtained before transplantation from donor or recipient. Sample: unstimulated CD4+ T cells sorted from spleen or lymph node cells, taken before transplant. The receptors shown here come from a human donor who was the organ donor for an intestinal transplant.

The chain is built from TRBV4-1 and TRBJ1-6; TRBD1 might be the D (5 bases). Germline V gene lookup returns CDR1 MGHRA and CDR2 YSYEKL. Deletions cut 1 base from V and 3 bases from J, with 10 bases between. The CDR3 spans 16 residues. In DNA form, the CDR3 reads TGCGCCAGCAGCCAAGGGGGGGGTGGCTATAATTCACCCCTCCACTTT. As protein: CASSQGGGGYNSPLHF.

This clone was seen once. The chain combines TRBV6-1 with TRBJ1-1; a weak D match, TRBD1 (6 bases). Trimming left V 8 bases short and J 3 bases short, with 19 bases between. CDR3 size: 15 residues. Germline CDR1 and CDR2: MNHNS and SASEGT. As DNA, the CDR3 is TGTGCCAGCGGGGACATTTTGGGAAGGGACACTGAAGCTTTCTTT. Its translation: CASGDILGRDTEAFF.

The V and J genes are TRBV18 and TRBJ1-3, with D perhaps matching TRBD1 (6 bases). CDR1 is KGHSH and CDR2 is LQKENI in the germline V gene. CDR3 size: 16 residues. Trimming removed 3 bases from V and 1 base from J, with 13 bases in between. CDR3 bases: TGTGCCAGCTCACCCCTCGGACAGCCGTCTGGAAACACCATATATTTT. Translation gives CASSPLGQPSGNTIYF.

V is TRBV7-3 and J is TRBJ2-2; a weak D match, TRBD2 (6 bases). The CDR3 is 16 residues long. Per the germline V gene, CDR1 is SGHTA and CDR2 is FQGTGA. Trimming shortened V by 5 bases and J by 4 bases, and 17 bases separated the two germline ends. The CDR3 protein is CASSPIGGSGTGELFF. DNA of the CDR3: TGTGCCAGCAGCCCCATTGGGGGGTCGGGCACCGGGGAGCTGTTTTTT. Full variable domain (rest looked up from reference TRBV7-3 and TRBJ2-2): GAGVSQTPSNKVTEKGKYVELRCDPISGHTALYWYRQSLGQGPEFLIYFQGTGAADDSGLPNDRFFAVRPEGSVSTLKIQRTERGDSAVYLCASSPIGGSGTGELFFGEGSRLTVL.

V and J are TRBV6-1 and TRBJ2-2; the D is unclear. In germline, CDR1 is MNHNS, CDR2 SASEGT. There are 15 residues in the CDR3. V lost 6 bases and J lost 1, with 12 bases in between. The CDR3 region has the DNA TGTGCCAGCAGACGCCCCTCTAAGAACACCGGGGAGCTGTTTTTT. The encoded protein is CASRRPSKNTGELFF.

The J gene is TRBJ1-4, the V gene TRBV6-6, with a weak D call TRBD1 (5 bases). V lost 6 bases and J 5 bases, leaving 13 bases between the germline ends. Germline CDR1 and CDR2: MNHNY and SVGAGI (reference sequence). This CDR3 is built from 14 residues. This CDR3 is CASRGTADNEKLFF. Here the CDR3 DNA reads TGTGCCAGCAGAGGGACGGCAGACAATGAAAAACTGTTTTTT.

The rearrangement joins TRBV2 to TRBJ1-5; D not certain. CDR1 and CDR2 (germline): SNHLY, FYNNEI. This CDR3 has 13 amino acids. The V end was cut by 7 bases, the J end by 9 bases, with 16 bases between. The CDR3 spells CASMDLGSGPQHF. DNA for the CDR3: TGTGCCAGCATGGACCTGGGGTCAGGGCCCCAGCATTTT. Full variable domain (rest looked up from reference TRBV2 and TRBJ1-5): EPEVTQTPSHQVTQMGQEVILRCVPISNHLYFYWYRQILGQKVEFLVSFYNNEISEKSEIFDDQFSVERPDGSNFTLKIRSTKLEDSAMYFCASMDLGSGPQHFGDGTRLSIL.

The V gene is TRBV15, the J gene TRBJ2-3; 7 positions agree with TRBD1. With V trimmed by 0 bases and J by 4 bases, 7 bases remained unmatched. There are 16 residues in the CDR3. Germline CDR1 and CDR2: LNHNV and YYDKDF (reference sequence). The CDR3 is CATSRDKGATSDTQYF. In DNA, the CDR3 is TGTGCCACCAGCAGAGATAAGGGGGCGACCTCAGATACGCAGTATTTT.

The chain recombines TRBV11-1 with TRBJ2-4, with 7 bases lining up with TRBD1. The trim removed 5 bases at V and 4 bases at J, leaving 11 bases unmatched. CDR1 and CDR2 (germline): SGHAT, FQDESV (reference sequence). The CDR3 is 16 residues long. The CDR3 bases are TGTGCCAGCAGCGAAGTAGCCCGACAGGGTAAAAACATTCAGTACTTC. Its protein product is CASSEVARQGKNIQYF. Drawing the rest from reference TRBV11-1 and TRBJ2-4, the complete variable domain is EAEVAQSPRYKITEKSQAVAFWCDPISGHATLYWYRQILGQGPELLVQFQDESVVDDSQLPKDRFSAERLKGVDSTLKIQPAELGDSAMYLCASSEVARQGKNIQYFGAGTRLSVL.

The chain joins TRBV5-5 to TRBJ1-4, with TRBD1 identical over 8 bases. Germline-derived CDR1 and CDR2 are SGHKS and YYEKEE (reference sequence). This CDR3 is 17 amino acids long. J was trimmed by 1 base and V by 4 bases; bases with no gene match: 9. The CDR3: CASSRRGQGKTNEKLFF. The CDR3 coding sequence is TGTGCCAGCAGCCGACGCGGACAGGGTAAAACTAATGAAAAACTGTTTTTT.

V usage is TRBV4-2 and J usage is TRBJ2-7, with no clear D. CDR1 and CDR2 (germline): LGHNA, YNFKEQ. This CDR3 is built from 15 residues. V dropped 1 base and J dropped 2 bases, with 12 bases sitting between them. CDR3 sequence: CASSQGAEGTYEQYF. CDR3 nucleotides: TGTGCCAGCAGCCAAGGGGCAGAAGGGACCTACGAGCAGTACTTC.

The V and J genes are TRBV5-1 and TRBJ1-4; no clear D gene. This CDR3 spans 15 amino acids. Germline CDR1 reads SGHRS; CDR2 reads YFSETQ. Deletions cut 3 bases from V and 4 bases from J, with 13 bases between. The DNA of the CDR3 is TGCGCCAGCAGCTCCTCTATGAGCCTTAATGAAAAACTGTTTTTT. Its protein product is CASSSSMSLNEKLFF.

V is TRBV6-1 and J is TRBJ2-5; 14 nucleotides line up with TRBD2. The tail of the sequence fits TRBJ2-7 better, so the J call may be wrong. The CDR3 contains 15 residues. The germline V gene has CDR1 MNHNS and CDR2 SASEGT. The CDR3 spells CASSSRLAGGHEQYF. DNA of the CDR3: TGTGCCAGCAGTTCCCGACTAGCGGGAGGGCACGAGCAGTACTTC.

The rearrangement uses TRBV5-1 and TRBJ1-3; D unresolved. Germline assignment: CDR1 SGHRS and CDR2 YFSETQ. V dropped 4 bases and J dropped 0 bases, with 11 bases sitting between them. CDR3 length: 15 residues. CDR3 sequence (DNA): TGCGCCAGCAGCCCAGACATGAGCTCTGGAAACACCATATATTTT. Its protein product is CASSPDMSSGNTIYF.

This chain uses TRBV6-5 with TRBJ1-2; maybe TRBD1 (5 bases). Germline CDR1 reads MNHEY; CDR2 reads SVGAGI. Trimming removed 5 bases at V and 7 bases at J, with 20 bases between. CDR3 length: 15 residues. The CDR3 region has the DNA TGTGCCAGCAGTACTACGACAGCCTTATCCCCTGGCTACACCTTC. Its translation is CASSTTTALSPGYTF.

The chain recombines TRBV27 with TRBJ2-3; no clear D. Trimming removed 3 bases from V and 0 bases from J, with 7 bases in between. The CDR3 is 14 amino acids. Germline V CDR1 and CDR2: MNHEY, SMNVEV (reference sequence). The DNA for the CDR3 is TGTGCCAGCAGTTTGAGTTCGAGCACAGATACGCAGTATTTT. Translation: CASSLSSSTDTQYF.

The chain joins TRBV14 to TRBJ2-1; D might be TRBD1 (5 bases). CDR3 length equals 12 residues. Per the germline V gene, CDR1 is SGHDN and CDR2 is FVKESK. Trimming shortened V by 4 bases and J by 7 bases, and 8 bases separated the two germline ends. In nucleotides, the CDR3 is TGTGCCAGCAGCCCAGGGTGGAATGAGCAGTTCTTC. It specifies CASSPGWNEQFF.

This chain links TRBV6-5 with TRBJ2-2; tentatively, D is TRBD1 (6 bases). This CDR3 comprises 14 residues. Germline-derived CDR1 and CDR2 are MNHEY and SVGAGI. The V gene lost 4 bases and the J gene lost 6 bases, with 12 bases spanning the gap. The CDR3 DNA reads as TGTGCCAGCAGTTTCACAGGGTCCCCCGGGGAGCTGTTTTTT. Amino acids: CASSFTGSPGELFF.

This chain connects TRBV9 to TRBJ1-2; D is unclear. The CDR3 length is 14 residues. The V end lost 0 bases, the J end lost 2 bases, and 8 bases lay between the germline ends. Per germline, CDR1 SGDLS and CDR2 YYNGEE. CDR3 in amino acids: CASSVAPENYGYTF. The CDR3 DNA reads as TGTGCCAGCAGCGTAGCTCCTGAAAACTATGGCTACACCTTC.

The gene calls are TRBV6-4 and TRBJ2-2, with D possibly being TRBD1 (5 bases). Germline CDR1 and CDR2: MRHNA and SNTAGT. Trimming stripped 5 bases from V and 6 bases from J, with 10 bases between. The CDR3 has 13 amino acids. The CDR3 reads CASSPQGAGELFF. The CDR3 DNA sequence: TGTGCCAGCAGTCCCCAGGGTGCCGGGGAGCTGTTTTTT.